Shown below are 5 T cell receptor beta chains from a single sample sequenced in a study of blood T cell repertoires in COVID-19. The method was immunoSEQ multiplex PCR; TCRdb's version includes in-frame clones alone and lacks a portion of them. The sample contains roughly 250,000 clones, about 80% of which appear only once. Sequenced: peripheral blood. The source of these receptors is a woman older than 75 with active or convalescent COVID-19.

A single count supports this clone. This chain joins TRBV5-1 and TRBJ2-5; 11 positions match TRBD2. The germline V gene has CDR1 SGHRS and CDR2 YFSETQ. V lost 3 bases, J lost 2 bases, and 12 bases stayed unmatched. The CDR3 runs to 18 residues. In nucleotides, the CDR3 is TGCGCCAGCAGCTCGATATTAGCGGGGGGGCTCGGGCAAGAGACCCAGTACTTC. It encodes CASSSILAGGLGQETQYF.

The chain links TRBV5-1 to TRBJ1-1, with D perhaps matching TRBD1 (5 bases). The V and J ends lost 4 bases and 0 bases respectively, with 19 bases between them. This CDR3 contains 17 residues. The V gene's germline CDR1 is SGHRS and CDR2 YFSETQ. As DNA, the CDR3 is TGCGCCAGCAGCCGCGGTCGGGGGACTTCTGTGAACACTGAAGCTTTCTTT. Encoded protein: CASSRGRGTSVNTEAFF.

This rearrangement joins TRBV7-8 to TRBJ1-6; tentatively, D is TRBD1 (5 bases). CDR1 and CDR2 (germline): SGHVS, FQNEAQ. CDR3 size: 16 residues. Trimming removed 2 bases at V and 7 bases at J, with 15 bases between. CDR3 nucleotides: TGTGCCAGCAGCTTACCGCCCGGGACTACCAATTCACCCCTCCACTTT. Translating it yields CASSLPPGTTNSPLHF. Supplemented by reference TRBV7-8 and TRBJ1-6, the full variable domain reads GAGVSQSPRYKVAKRGQDVALRCDPISGHVSLFWYQQALGQGPEFLTYFQNEAQLDKSGLPSDRFFAERPEGSVSTLKIQRTQQEDSAVYLCASSLPPGTTNSPLHFGNGTRLTVT.

The CDR3 protein is CASSRDRGPLSYEQYF. CDR3 nucleotides: TGTGCCAGCAGCAGGGACAGGGGTCCGTTATCCTACGAGCAGTACTTC. The chain couples TRBV3-1 (or the pseudogene TRBV3-2) to TRBJ2-7, with 10 positions matching TRBD1. The CDR3 is 16 amino acids. Germline V gene lookup returns CDR1 LGHDT and CDR2 YNNKEL (reference sequence). Trimming at V came to 5 bases and at J to 1 base, leaving 8 bases not matched to a gene.

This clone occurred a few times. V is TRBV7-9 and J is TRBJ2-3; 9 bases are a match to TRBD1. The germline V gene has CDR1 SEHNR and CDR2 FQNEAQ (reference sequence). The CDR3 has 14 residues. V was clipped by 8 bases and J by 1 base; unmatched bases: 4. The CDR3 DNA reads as TGTGCCAGCGGAAGGACAGGGGGCACAGATACGCAGTATTTT. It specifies CASGRTGGTDTQYF.